Presented here are 13 T cell receptor beta chains from one specimen sequenced in a study of blood T cells in healthy people across ages. Using a J-beta primer mix together with a sample-barcoded 5' primer, a second PCR was run for roughly 6 to 11 cycles. A single record per CDR3 protein comes from TCRdb applying MiXCR to the 5' RACE reads. This sample has about 700,000 distinct CDR3 sequences; about 30% occur once, and the top ten carry approximately 15%. Sequenced input: blood. The receptors here all came from a woman older than 75 in good health.

This clonotype was counted ten times or more. The rearrangement joins TRBV6-2 or TRBV6-3 to TRBJ2-7; weak D call: TRBD1 (6 bases). Germline V CDR1 and CDR2: MNHEY, SVGEGT. This CDR3 comprises 16 residues. The V and J ends lost 6 bases and 2 bases respectively, with 20 bases between them. CDR3 residues: CASSHLTGSAAYEQYF. DNA for the CDR3: TGTGCCAGCAGCCATCTTACAGGGTCTGCGGCCTACGAGCAGTACTTC.

This clonotype was found many times. V gene TRBV7-8 combines with J gene TRBJ1-1, with TRBD1 matching over 11 bases. The germline gives CDR1 SGHVS, CDR2 FQNEAQ. The CDR3 contains 17 residues. The V segment lost 0 bases and the J segment 7 bases; nucleotides outside the gene matches: 10. The CDR3 region is CASSLAPGQGARGEAFF. The CDR3 region has the DNA TGTGCCAGCAGCTTAGCTCCTGGACAGGGGGCGAGGGGTGAAGCTTTCTTT.

This clonotype was seen ten or more times. The V call is TRBV9, the J call TRBJ2-7, with D hard to call. Trimming removed 4 bases at V and 10 bases at J, with 18 bases between. Looked up from germline, CDR1 is SGDLS and CDR2 is YYNGEE. The CDR3 consists of 13 residues. The CDR3 region has the DNA TGTGCCAGCAGCACTGGACCAGGAAGCACTCAGTACTTC. It codes for CASSTGPGSTQYF.

This clonotype was observed at least ten times. The chain combines TRBV6-2 or TRBV6-3 with TRBJ2-4, with D possibly being TRBD2 (6 bases). V lost 4 bases and J lost 1, with 14 bases in between. CDR1 and CDR2 from the germline V gene are MNHEY and SVGEGT. This CDR3 is built from 16 residues. The CDR3 loop is CASSFLAAGAKNIQYF. CDR3 DNA: TGTGCCAGCAGTTTCCTGGCCGCGGGGGCCAAAAACATTCAGTACTTC.

The chain has TRBV20-1 and TRBJ2-5; 9 nucleotides line up with TRBD1. V lost 8 bases and J lost 4; bases outside the gene matches: 8. CDR3 length: 13 amino acids. The germline CDR1 and CDR2 sequences are DFQATT and SNEGSKA (reference sequence). The CDR3 DNA reads as TGCAGTACGGACAGGGGATGGCGAGAGACCCAGTACTTC. It encodes CSTDRGWRETQYF.

The chain is built from TRBV3-1 and TRBJ2-1; the D is unclear. V was trimmed by 4 bases and J by 7 bases, leaving 8 bases between them. Germline V lookup: CDR1 LGHDT, CDR2 YNNKEL (reference sequence). The CDR3 runs 12 residues. The CDR3 DNA reads as TGTGCCAGCAGCCCTGCAAGGAATGAGCAGTTCTTC. This encodes CASSPARNEQFF.

As to this clonotype: A much larger clonotype is one base distant, so this may be a read error. This chain connects TRBV5-6 to TRBJ2-3, with D hard to call. Germline V CDR1 and CDR2: SGHDT, YYEEEE. This CDR3 is 13 amino acids long. With 4 bases removed from V and 8 bases from J, the gap between germline ends came to 14 bases. The CDR3 DNA reads as TGTGCCAGCAGCACCGTAGGAGCAGGTACGCAGTATTTT. Translating it yields CASSTVGAGTQYF.

Only one count was recorded for this clonotype. The rearrangement joins TRBV7-2 to TRBJ2-7; D is unresolved. The J call is uncertain, as TRBJ2-5 better fits the DNA end. Per germline, CDR1 SGHTA and CDR2 FQGNSA. The length of the CDR3 is 14 residues. CDR3 sequence reads: CASSLAGNHETQYF. Here the CDR3 DNA reads TGTGCCAGCAGCTTAGCAGGGAATCATGAGACCCAGTACTTC.

The chain combines TRBV4-2 with TRBJ2-7, with 8 bases fitting TRBD2. The ends lost 1 base at V and 10 bases at J; junction bases unmatched: 21. This CDR3 contains 18 residues. Germline V gene sequence: CDR1 LGHNA, CDR2 YNFKEQ. This CDR3 is CASSQVSGLGGGQEIQYF. The CDR3 DNA sequence: TGTGCCAGCAGCCAAGTTTCCGGGCTAGGCGGGGGGCAGGAGATCCAGTACTTC.

This rearrangement joins TRBV29-1 to TRBJ2-1, with 7 bases matching TRBD2. This CDR3 spans 15 amino acids. The trim removed 1 base at V and 0 bases at J, leaving 3 bases unmatched. Germline V gives CDR1 SQVTM, CDR2 ANQGSEA. CDR3 amino acids: CSVEGASGSYNEQFF. The CDR3 DNA reads TGCAGCGTTGAAGGGGCTAGCGGCTCCTACAATGAGCAGTTCTTC.

About this clonotype: This likely comes from a read error, as the CDR3 has no conserved phenylalanine or tryptophan at its end. The chain couples TRBV28 to TRBJ1-1; possibly TRBD1 for D (5 bases). The CDR3 runs 14 residues. Germline V lookup: CDR1 MDHEN, CDR2 SYDVKM. The germline V and J ends were trimmed by 3 bases and 4 bases, with 12 bases remaining between them. This chain's CDR3 is CASSFPGRSTEAFC. The CDR3 DNA is TGTGCCAGCAGTTTCCCGGGACGGAGCACTGAAGCTTTCTGT.

This clonotype was recorded a few times. J is TRBJ1-2 and V is TRBV29-1, with D unresolved. The V and J ends lost 3 bases and 6 bases respectively, with 2 bases between them. The CDR3 is made up of 9 amino acids. The germline V gene encodes CDR1 SQVTM and CDR2 ANQGSEA. CDR3 region: CSVDHGYTF. Here the CDR3 DNA reads TGCAGCGTTGACCATGGCTACACCTTC.

The rearrangement joins TRBV20-1 to TRBJ1-1; D not resolved. Per the germline V gene, CDR1 is DFQATT and CDR2 is SNEGSKA (reference sequence). There are 15 residues in the CDR3. V lost 0 bases and J lost 2, with 13 bases in between. CDR3 sequence: CSARDLRDLNTEAFF. CDR3 nucleotides: TGCAGTGCTAGAGATTTGAGGGATCTTAACACTGAAGCTTTCTTT.